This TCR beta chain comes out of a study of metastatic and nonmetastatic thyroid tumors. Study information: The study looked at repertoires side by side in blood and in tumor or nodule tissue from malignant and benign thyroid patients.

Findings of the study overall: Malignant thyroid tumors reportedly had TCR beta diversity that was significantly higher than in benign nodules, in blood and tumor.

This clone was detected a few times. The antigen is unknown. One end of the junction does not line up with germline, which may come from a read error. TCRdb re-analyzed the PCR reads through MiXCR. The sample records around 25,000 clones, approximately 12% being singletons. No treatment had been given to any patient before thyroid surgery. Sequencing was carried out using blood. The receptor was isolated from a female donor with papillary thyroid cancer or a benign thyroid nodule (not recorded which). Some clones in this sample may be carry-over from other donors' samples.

The CDR3 here is CVSSPLGTIGNNEQFF. For the CDR3, the DNA is TGTGTCAGCAGTCCCCTTGGGACTATCGGGAACAATGAGCAGTTCTTC. The chain joins TRBV6-4 to TRBJ2-1; 7 nucleotides align to TRBD2. The CDR3 has 16 residues. The germline gives CDR1 MRHNA, CDR2 SNTAGT.